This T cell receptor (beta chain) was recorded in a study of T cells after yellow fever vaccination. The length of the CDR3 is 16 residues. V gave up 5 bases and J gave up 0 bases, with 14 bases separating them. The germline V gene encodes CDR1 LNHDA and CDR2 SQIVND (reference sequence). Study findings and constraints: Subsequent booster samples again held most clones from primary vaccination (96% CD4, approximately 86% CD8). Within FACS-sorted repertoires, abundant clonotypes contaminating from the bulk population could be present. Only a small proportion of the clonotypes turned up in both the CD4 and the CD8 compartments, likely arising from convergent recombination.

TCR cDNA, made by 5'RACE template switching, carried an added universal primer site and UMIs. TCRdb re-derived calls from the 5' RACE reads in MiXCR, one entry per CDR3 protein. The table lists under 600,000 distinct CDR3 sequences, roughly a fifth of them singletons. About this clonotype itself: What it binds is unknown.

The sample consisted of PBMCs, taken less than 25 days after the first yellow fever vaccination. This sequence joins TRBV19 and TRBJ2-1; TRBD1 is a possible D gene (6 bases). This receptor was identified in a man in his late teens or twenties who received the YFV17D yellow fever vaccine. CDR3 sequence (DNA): TGTGCCAGTAGTGTCAACAGGGTCAGCTCCTACAATGAGCAGTTCTTC. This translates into CASSVNRVSSYNEQFF. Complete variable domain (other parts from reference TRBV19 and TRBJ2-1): DGGITQSPKYLFRKEGQNVTLSCEQNLNHDAMYWYRQDPGQGLRLIYYSQIVNDFQKGDIAEGYSVSREKKESFPLTVTSAQKNPTAFYLCASSVNRVSSYNEQFFGPGTRLTVL.